This record looks at one T cell receptor beta chain sequence and its context. Its antigen is currently unknown. Measured with immunoSEQ multiplex PCR; TCRdb has only the in-frame clones, and not every one. This sample has under 150,000 clones, with more than 90% found just once. This entry is derived from a study of T cell responses to AZD1222 COVID-19 vaccine. Study information: Whether given at about 4 or about 12 weeks, second doses were pooled. Study findings and constraints: Samples come after the peak T cell response, not at day 14. Donors skewed white British and female; clonal diversity was possibly underestimated.

Deletions cut 2 bases from V and 1 base from J, with 5 bases between. Germline CDR1 is MRHNA and CDR2 is SNTAGT. The CDR3 length is 13 residues. The sequence came from an adult in good health. Source: peripheral blood, taken on day 0 of AZD1222 vaccination. The gene calls are TRBV6-4 and TRBJ1-1; no clear D gene. The CDR3 DNA is TGTGCCAGCAGTGACAGGACGAACACTGAAGCTTTCTTT. This gives the protein CASSDRTNTEAFF.